The present T cell receptor beta chain was sequenced within a study of shared clonotypes between healthy human individuals. The CDR3 spans 15 residues. Trimming took 3 bases from V and 3 from J, leaving 11 bases between them. Germline V gene sequence: CDR1 SEHNR, CDR2 FQNEAQ (reference sequence). TCRdb keeps only in-frame clones here, not all; method: immunoSEQ multiplex PCR. The sample lists about 1.5 million clones, 95% to 99% occurring once. Concerning this clone: Its specificity is not known.

The study's findings and limits: Among non-shared clonotypes, generation probabilities were lower than among those shared by all four donors. It was the few donors that limited the genetic and exposure-history diversity represented.

V usage is TRBV7-9 and J usage is TRBJ1-4, with unresolved D. The source material was naive CD4+ T cells sorted from blood. Subset specified: CD45RA+ positively selected. The clonotype comes from a young man in good health. The CDR3 region is CASSFGYSPNEKLFF. The CDR3, as DNA: TGTGCCAGCAGCTTTGGTTACAGTCCTAATGAAAAACTGTTTTTT.